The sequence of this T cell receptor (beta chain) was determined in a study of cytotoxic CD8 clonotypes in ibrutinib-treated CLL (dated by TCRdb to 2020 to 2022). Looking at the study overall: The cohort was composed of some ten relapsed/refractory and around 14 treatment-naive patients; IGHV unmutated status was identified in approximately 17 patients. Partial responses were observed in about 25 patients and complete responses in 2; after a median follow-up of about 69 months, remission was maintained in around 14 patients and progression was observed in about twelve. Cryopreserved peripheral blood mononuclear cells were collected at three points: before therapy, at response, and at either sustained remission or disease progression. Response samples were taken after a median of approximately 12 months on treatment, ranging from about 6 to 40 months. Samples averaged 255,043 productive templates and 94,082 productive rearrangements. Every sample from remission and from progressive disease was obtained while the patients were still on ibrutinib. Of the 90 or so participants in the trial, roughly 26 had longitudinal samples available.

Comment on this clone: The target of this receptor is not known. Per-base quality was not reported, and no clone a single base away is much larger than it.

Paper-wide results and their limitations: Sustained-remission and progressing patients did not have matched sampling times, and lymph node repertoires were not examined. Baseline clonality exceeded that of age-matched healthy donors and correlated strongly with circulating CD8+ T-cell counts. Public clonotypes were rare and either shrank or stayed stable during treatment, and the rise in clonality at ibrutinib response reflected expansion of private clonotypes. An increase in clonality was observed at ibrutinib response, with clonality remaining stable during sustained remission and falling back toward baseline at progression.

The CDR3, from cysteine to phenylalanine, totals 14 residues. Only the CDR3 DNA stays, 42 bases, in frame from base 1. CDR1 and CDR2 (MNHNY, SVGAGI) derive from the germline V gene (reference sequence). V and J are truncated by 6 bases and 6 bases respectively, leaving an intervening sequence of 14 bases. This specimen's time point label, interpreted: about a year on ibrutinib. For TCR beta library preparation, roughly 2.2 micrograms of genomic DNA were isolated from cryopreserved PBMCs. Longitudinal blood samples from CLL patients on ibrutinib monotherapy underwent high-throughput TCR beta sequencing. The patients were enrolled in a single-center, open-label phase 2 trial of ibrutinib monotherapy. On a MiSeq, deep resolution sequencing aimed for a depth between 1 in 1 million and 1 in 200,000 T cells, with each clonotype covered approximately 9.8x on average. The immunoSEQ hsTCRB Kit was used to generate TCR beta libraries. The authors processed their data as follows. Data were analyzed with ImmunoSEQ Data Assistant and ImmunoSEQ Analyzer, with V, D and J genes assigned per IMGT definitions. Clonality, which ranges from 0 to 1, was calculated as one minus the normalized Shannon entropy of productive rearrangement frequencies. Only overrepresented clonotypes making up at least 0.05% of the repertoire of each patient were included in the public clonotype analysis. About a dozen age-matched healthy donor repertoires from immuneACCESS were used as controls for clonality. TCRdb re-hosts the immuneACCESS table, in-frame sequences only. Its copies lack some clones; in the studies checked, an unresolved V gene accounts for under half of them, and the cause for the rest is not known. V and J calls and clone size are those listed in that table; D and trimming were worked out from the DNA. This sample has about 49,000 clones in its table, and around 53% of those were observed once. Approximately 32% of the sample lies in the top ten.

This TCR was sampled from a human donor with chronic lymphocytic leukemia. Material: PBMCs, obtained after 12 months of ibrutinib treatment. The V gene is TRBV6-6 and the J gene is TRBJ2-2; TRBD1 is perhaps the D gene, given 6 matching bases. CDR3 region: CASRSGQFPGELFF. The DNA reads TGTGCCAGCAGGTCGGGACAATTTCCCGGGGAGCTGTTTTTT.